This is a list of T cell receptor beta chains from one sample in a study of molecular identifiers for immune sequencing clone quantification. From the PCR reads, TCRdb called clonotypes with MiXCR, one entry per CDR3 protein. The repertoire has about 640,000 distinct CDR3 sequences, about 20% of them found once; the top ten carry 0.85%. Sequenced material: naive CD8+ T cells from blood, with Jurkat cell RNA spiked in. These receptors all stem from a human donor in good health. Some libraries in this study had Jurkat cell RNA spiked in. CDR3s include the opening cysteine and the closing phenylalanine or tryptophan. The order of the fields is V gene, clone size, D gene, J gene, CDR3 DNA, CDR3 protein. D genes are given only for firm matches. Not every row has a clone size; where given, it reads once, few, many or a size class.

TRBV7-9	many	.	TRBJ2-7	TGTGCCAGCAGCTTAGATCGCAGGGCCTACGAGCAGTACTTC	CASSLDRRAYEQYF
TRBV4-1	many	.	TRBJ2-3	TGCGCCAGCAGCCAATACAGCGGCACAGATACGCAGTATTTT	CASSQYSGTDTQYF
TRBV11-2	.	TRBD1	TRBJ2-7	TGTGCCAGCAGCTACCAGGGGGAGCCGTACGAGCAGTACTTC	CASSYQGEPYEQYF
TRBV7-9	.	.	TRBJ2-7	TGTGCCAGCAGCTTAGACCGGCGGCCCTACGAGCAGTACTTC	CASSLDRRPYEQYF
TRBV2	many	.	TRBJ1-1	TGTGCCAGCAGGCGGTCGGGGACGAACACTGAAGCTTTCTTT	CASRRSGTNTEAFF
TRBV20-1	many	TRBD1	TRBJ2-7	TGCAGTGCTCACGGACAGGGGGCTTCCTACGAGCAGTACTTC	CSAHGQGASYEQYF
TRBV2	many	TRBD1	TRBJ2-7	TGTGCCAGCAGTGAACCAGGGGGCGGGGTTCCCGAGCAGTACTTC	CASSEPGGGVPEQYF
TRBV5-3	few	TRBD1	TRBJ2-2	TGTGCCAGCAGCTTCACAGGGGGCCCCGGGGAGCTGTTTTTT	CASSFTGGPGELFF
TRBV11-3	.	.	TRBJ2-1	TGTGCCAGCAGCCAAAGGGGAGAGGATTACAATGAGCAGTTCTTC	CASSQRGEDYNEQFF
TRBV6-5	many	TRBD1	TRBJ2-5	TGTGCCAGCAGTTACCTGGCAGGGGGTAGCGAGACCCAGTACTTC	CASSYLAGGSETQYF
TRBV2	.	.	TRBJ1-4	TGTGCCAGCAGTGACAGACAAAATTCTAATGAAAAACTGTTTTTT	CASSDRQNSNEKLFF
TRBV3-1	.	TRBD2	TRBJ2-7	TGTGCCAGCAGCCAAATGACTAGCGGGAGCGAGCAGTACTTC	CASSQMTSGSEQYF
TRBV15	.	TRBD2	TRBJ2-5	TGCGCCACCAGCAGAGTTGGGACTAGAGAGACCCAGTACTTC	CATSRVGTRETQYF
TRBV6-5	many	TRBD1	TRBJ2-5	TGTGCCAGCAGGACAAGGACAGGGGGCGCTGAGACCCAGTACTTC	CASRTRTGGAETQYF
TRBV7-2	many	.	TRBJ2-5	TGTGCCAGCAGCGACACGTACGAGACCCAGTACTTC	CASSDTYETQYF
TRBV27	.	TRBD1	TRBJ2-2	TGTGCCAGCAGTTTACAAACTACCAGGGGGCCAAACACCGGGGAGCTGTTTTTT	CASSLQTTRGPNTGELFF
TRBV11-2	.	.	TRBJ1-5	TGTGCCAGCAGCAGGACCTGGTCCCAGCATTTT	CASSRTWSQHF
TRBV27	few	.	TRBJ2-7	TGTGCCAGCAGATTGACCGGGACCCTCTACGAGCAGTACTTC	CASRLTGTLYEQYF
TRBV20-1	many	TRBD2	TRBJ2-3	TGCAGTGCTAGAGATAGGGCCCTTGGACTAGCGGGCAGCACAGATACGCAGTATTTT	CSARDRALGLAGSTDTQYF
TRBV25-1	many	TRBD1	TRBJ1-1	TGTGCCAGCAGTGAATTGGGGACAGACCTTAACACTGAAGCTTTCTTT	CASSELGTDLNTEAFF
TRBV28	many	TRBD2	TRBJ2-7	TGTGCCAGCAGTTCCCGACTAGCTACCTACGAGCAGTACTTC	CASSSRLATYEQYF
TRBV9	many	TRBD1	TRBJ2-7	TGTGCCAGCAGCGAGGGGGCAGAAAGGGAGCAGTACTTC	CASSEGAEREQYF
TRBV30	many	.	TRBJ2-1	TGTGCCTGGAGGGGGTTTGCGAGCTCCTACAATGAGCAGTTCTTC	CAWRGFASSYNEQFF
TRBV20-1	once	TRBD1	TRBJ2-1	TGCGGTGCTAGAGATGTGACAGGGGTCAGCTACAATGAGCAGTTCTTC	CGARDVTGVSYNEQFF
TRBV6-6	.	.	TRBJ1-3	TGTGCCAGCAGTGACTCTGGAAACACCAGATATTTT	CASSDSGNTRYF
TRBV5-5	many	.	TRBJ2-7	TGTGCCAGCAGCTCCTGGGGAGACCAGTCCGACTACGAGCAGTACTTC	CASSSWGDQSDYEQYF
TRBV27	.	.	TRBJ1-6	TGTGCCAGCAGACCGATGGTGAGCTCCTATAATTCACCCCTCCACTTT	CASRPMVSSYNSPLHF
TRBV9	.	.	TRBJ2-1	TGTGCCAGCAGCCCCGCGGGCAGCAGTCCCAATGAGCAGTTCTTC	CASSPAGSSPNEQFF
TRBV12-3/TRBV12-4	few	TRBD1	TRBJ2-1	TGTGCCAGCAGTTGGGGACAGGGGAACAATGAGCAGTTCTTC	CASSWGQGNNEQFF
TRBV27	.	.	TRBJ1-2	TGTGCCAGCAGTTTAAAGGGAAAGAACTATGGCTACACCTTC	CASSLKGKNYGYTF
TRBV20-1	few	.	TRBJ2-7	TGCAGTGCTAGTGGTAGGGATACGTACGAGCAGTACTTC	CSASGRDTYEQYF
TRBV29-1	many	.	TRBJ2-5	TGCAGCGTTGAAAACCGGGACTTCCAGCGGACCCAGTACTTC	CSVENRDFQRTQYF
TRBV4-1	many	TRBD1	TRBJ2-6	TGCGCCAGCAGCCCCCGGGACAGAACCCCAGAGGGTGGGGCCAACGTCCTGACTTTC	CASSPRDRTPEGGANVLTF
TRBV20-1	many	TRBD1	TRBJ2-7	TGCAGTGCTAGAAACCGCGGACAGGGGGGCTACGAGCAGTACTTC	CSARNRGQGGYEQYF
TRBV7-9	many	.	TRBJ2-3	TGTGCCAGCAGCTACGGGGGCAGCAGCACAGATACGCAGTATTTT	CASSYGGSSTDTQYF
TRBV20-1	.	TRBD2	TRBJ2-7	TGCAGTGCTAGAGATAGGCTAGCGGGGACCTACGAGCAGTACTTC	CSARDRLAGTYEQYF
TRBV4-1	many	.	TRBJ2-5	TGCGCCAGCAGCCAAGATTCACTAGAAGAGACCCAGTACTTC	CASSQDSLEETQYF
TRBV20-1	.	.	TRBJ2-1	TGCAGTGCTAGTCCCCGGACGGCTACCTACAATGAGCAGTTCTTC	CSASPRTATYNEQFF
TRBV6-5	many	TRBD1	TRBJ2-5	TGTGCCAGCAGTTACGGGACAGGGCTAGAGACCCAGTACTTC	CASSYGTGLETQYF
TRBV27	many	.	TRBJ2-1	TGTGCCAGCAGTTTTTCCAGCCCCTCCTACAATGAGCAGTTCTTC	CASSFSSPSYNEQFF
TRBV2	few	TRBD2	TRBJ2-3	TGTGCCAGCAGTTCCATAGCGGGGGACCCCCCCGATACGCAGTATTTT	CASSSIAGDPPDTQYF
TRBV6-5	many	.	TRBJ2-1	TGTGCCAGCAGTTACGGGTTTCATTCGAATGAGCAGTTCTTC	CASSYGFHSNEQFF
TRBV20-1	many	TRBD2	TRBJ2-7	TGCAGTGCTGGTTTTGCGGCGGGGGAGACACCCTACGAGCAGTACTTC	CSAGFAAGETPYEQYF
TRBV19	.	.	TRBJ1-1	TGTGCCAGTACCCAGGGGACCGTTATCTCCCCGAACACTGAAGCTTTCTTT	CASTQGTVISPNTEAFF
TRBV4-3	many	.	TRBJ1-1	TGCGCCAGCAGCCAAGGTCTGCGGGGGCTGAACACTGAAGCTTTCTTT	CASSQGLRGLNTEAFF
TRBV3-1	many	.	TRBJ2-7	TGTGCCAGCAGCCCGACGACAAAGCAGTACTTC	CASSPTTKQYF
TRBV7-9	few	.	TRBJ1-5	TGTGCCAGCAGCCCAGGAAGCAGGGGTTTAGGGAATCAGCCCCAGCATTTT	CASSPGSRGLGNQPQHF
TRBV21-1	few	.	TRBJ2-7	TGTGCCAGCAGCCCGCCGGGACTAGCGGGGTTTGAGCAGTACTTC	CASSPPGLAGFEQYF
TRBV21-1	many	.	TRBJ2-3	TGTGCCAGCAGCAAGAGGACAGGCGGCGGTACGCAGTATTTT	CASSKRTGGGTQYF